This T cell receptor beta chain was found in a study of T-cell memory formation after mild COVID-19. Overall study findings and caveats: Some clones that responded were present in memory (sampled pre-infection), which suggests cross-reactive memory joined.

This clonotype was seen a few times. Its target is not known. MiXCR was run by TCRdb on the 5' RACE reads, yielding one entry per CDR3 protein. The sample lists about 350,000 distinct CDR3 sequences; roughly an eighth were seen once. V lost 2 bases and J lost 6; bases outside the gene matches: 4. CDR1 is SGHDT, CDR2 YYEEEE, per germline. The CDR3 contains 14 residues. The sequenced sample consisted of PBMCs or a T cell subset sorted from them (not recorded which). This TCR was sampled from a man between 18 and 29 years old who had mild COVID-19 (a few samples of this study predate the infection). Cell type and time point are not known. This chain uses TRBV5-6 with TRBJ2-4, with 8 bases matching TRBD2. CDR3 protein: CASSFTGGLNIQYF. For the CDR3, the DNA is TGTGCCAGCAGCTTTACGGGGGGGTTAAACATTCAGTACTTC.